This TCR beta chain derives from a study of blood T cell repertoires in COVID-19. The overall study: COVID-19 samples collected from the United States, Italy and Spain covered acute and convalescent phases.

This CDR3 spans 14 amino acids. Trimming removed 1 base from V and 7 bases from J, with 12 bases in between. The germline CDR1 and CDR2 sequences are SGHTS and YDEGEE. Original methodology: The authors estimated nucleated cell counts from reference gene primer amplification. This table comes from immunoSEQ multiplex PCR, and its TCRdb copy is limited to in-frame clones, with some not included. V, J and clone size derive from that table, while D and trimming were established from the DNA sequence. The sample contains around 270,000 clones, about 88% of which appear only once. The receptor's source is a woman aged 55-69 years with COVID-19, enrolled during active disease. The chain links TRBV5-8 to TRBJ1-5, with D hard to call. Sequenced material: peripheral blood. The CDR3: CASSLKSGVQPQHF. CDR3 nucleotide sequence: TGTGCCAGCAGCTTGAAAAGCGGAGTCCAGCCCCAGCATTTT.